This T cell receptor (beta chain) originates from a study of cytomegalovirus exposure and HLA in healthy donors. The PCR had 60 Vbeta and 13 Jbeta primers. Profiled with immunoSEQ multiplex PCR; TCRdb holds only in-frame clones, not every one. This table has about 180,000 clones, 75% to 80% appearing once. Whole-study results and caveats: Earlier analysis looked at TCR beta V segments, and most were productive about 90% or about 30% of the time. In vitro confirmation showed a few CMV-associated chains to be CMV antigen specific. It was in a later analysis that TCR association rates were seen to vary by HLA locus, highest for DRB1 and lowest for HLA-C.

This clone was found once. The antigen is unknown. The junction departs from the called germline gene at one end, perhaps through a read error. This CDR3 is also generated by other DNA sequences in the sample. What was sequenced was PBMCs. The TCR originated in a middle-aged man in good health and CMV-seropositive.

CDR3 coding DNA: TGTGCCAGCAGCTTAGGCCAGGCCACTGAAGCCTTCTTT. Translated: CASSLGQATEAFF. The chain uses TRBV7-2 and TRBJ1-1; D gene ambiguous. Germline assignment: CDR1 SGHTA and CDR2 FQGNSA. The CDR3 spans 13 residues.